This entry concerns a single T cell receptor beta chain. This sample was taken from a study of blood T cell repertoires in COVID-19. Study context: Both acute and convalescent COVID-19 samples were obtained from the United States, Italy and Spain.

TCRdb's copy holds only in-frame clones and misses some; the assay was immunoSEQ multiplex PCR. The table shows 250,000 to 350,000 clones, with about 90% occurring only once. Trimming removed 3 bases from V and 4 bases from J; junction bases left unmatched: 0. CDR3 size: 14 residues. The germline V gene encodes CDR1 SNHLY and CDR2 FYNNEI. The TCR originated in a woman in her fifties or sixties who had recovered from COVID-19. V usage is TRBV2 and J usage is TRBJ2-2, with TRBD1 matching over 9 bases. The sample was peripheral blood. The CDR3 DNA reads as TGTGCCAGCAGTGAGACAGGGGGCACCGGGGAGCTGTTTTTT. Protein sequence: CASSETGGTGELFF.